One and the same sample provided the 19 T cell receptor beta chains below, sequenced in a study of T cells after yellow fever vaccination. TCRdb passed the 5' RACE reads through MiXCR, listing each CDR3 protein once. The sample carries some 300,000 distinct CDR3 sequences, around 10% recorded once. This specimen consisted of CD4+ T cells sorted from PBMCs, obtained 5 days after the yellow fever booster vaccination. These receptors were collected from a man aged 18 to 35 who received the YFV17D yellow fever vaccine.

The V call is TRBV6-5, the J call TRBJ2-1, with a weak D call TRBD1 (6 bases). Germline lookup yields CDR1 MNHEY and CDR2 SVGAGI. CDR3 length: 15 amino acids. The V end was cut by 3 bases, the J end by 6 bases, with 15 bases between. The CDR3: CASSYNVDSSNEQFF. In nucleotides, the CDR3 is TGTGCCAGCAGTTATAACGTGGACAGCTCCAATGAGCAGTTCTTC.

Many counts were recorded for this clonotype. The chain couples TRBV3-1 to TRBJ2-1; 11 nucleotides line up with TRBD2. J lost 4 bases, V lost 0 bases, and 5 bases had no gene match. The CDR3 contains 17 residues. CDR1 and CDR2 (germline): LGHDT, YNNKEL (reference sequence). CDR3 in amino acids: CASSQEASGGKYNEQFF. For the CDR3, the DNA is TGTGCCAGCAGCCAAGAGGCTAGCGGGGGGAAATACAATGAGCAGTTCTTC.

J is TRBJ2-7 and V is TRBV28; TRBD1 matches at 9 bases. Germline V CDR1 and CDR2: MDHEN, SYDVKM. J was trimmed by 4 bases and V by 5 bases; bases with no gene match: 6. The CDR3 length is 14 residues. This CDR3 reads CASSTWTGAYEQYV. Written as DNA, the CDR3 is TGTGCCAGCAGTACGTGGACAGGGGCATACGAGCAGTACGTC.

The chain couples TRBV7-9 to TRBJ2-3, with no clear D. V was shortened by 4 bases and J by 4 bases, with 6 bases between the two germline ends. Germline V gene lookup returns CDR1 SEHNR and CDR2 FQNEAQ (reference sequence). There are 12 residues in the CDR3. Written as DNA, the CDR3 is TGTGCCAGCAGCTCGGATGCAGATACGCAGTATTTT. The encoded protein is CASSSDADTQYF.

This clonotype has a handful of counts. The chain is built from TRBV6-2 or TRBV6-3 and TRBJ2-7; 7 bases are a match to TRBD2. V shed 8 bases, J shed 3 bases, and the junction held 4 bases outside the gene matches. The CDR3 totals 12 residues. Germline-derived CDR1 and CDR2 are MNHEY and SVGEGT. This CDR3 reads CASSASGYEQYV. In nucleotides, the CDR3 is TGTGCCAGCTCGGCTAGCGGCTACGAGCAGTACGTC.

This clonotype showed up just a few times. V gene TRBV20-1 combines with J gene TRBJ2-5; 7 bases align to TRBD2. V lost 7 bases and J lost 3; bases outside the gene matches: 8. CDR1 is DFQATT, CDR2 SNEGSKA, per germline (reference sequence). The CDR3 sequence is 13 residues long. The CDR3 spells CSGGRADKETQYF. For the CDR3, the DNA is TGCAGTGGTGGGAGGGCGGACAAAGAGACCCAGTACTTC.

The rearrangement joins TRBV5-1 to TRBJ1-6; no firm D call. CDR1 is SGHRS, CDR2 YFSETQ, per germline. Trimming removed 0 bases from V and 9 bases from J, with 13 bases in between. This CDR3 is built from 15 residues. In DNA, the CDR3 is TGCGCCAGCAGCTTGGCCGGCCAAAAGGGTTCACCCCTCCACTTT. This sequence encodes CASSLAGQKGSPLHF.

This clonotype was counted only a few times. The rearrangement uses TRBV12-3 or TRBV12-4 and TRBJ1-6; D unresolved. This CDR3 spans 12 amino acids. Trimming removed 3 bases at V and 6 bases at J, with 3 bases between. In DNA form, the CDR3 reads TGTGCCAGCAGTTTTACTAATTCACCCCTCCACTTT. The encoded protein is CASSFTNSPLHF.

This clonotype occurred many times. The rearrangement links TRBV5-1 to TRBJ1-1; TRBD1 aligns across 7 bases. With 4 bases clipped from V and 4 bases from J, the junction kept 10 bases outside the gene matches. CDR3 length: 15 amino acids. Germline V gene sequence: CDR1 SGHRS, CDR2 YFSETQ. CDR3 sequence: CASSRDESGGTEAFF. CDR3 DNA sequence: TGCGCCAGCAGCAGGGATGAGTCAGGGGGCACTGAAGCTTTCTTT. Full variable domain (missing parts from reference TRBV5-1 and TRBJ1-1): KAGVTQTPRYLIKTRGQQVTLSCSPISGHRSVSWYQQTPGQGLQFLFEYFSETQRNKGNFPGRFSGRQFSNSRSEMNVSTLELGDSALYLCASSRDESGGTEAFFGQGTRLTVV.

The V gene is TRBV18, the J gene TRBJ2-3; 14 bases align to TRBD2. CDR3 length equals 19 residues. The germline CDR1 and CDR2 sequences are KGHSH and LQKENI. V shed 3 bases, J shed 6 bases, and the junction held 14 bases outside the gene matches. CDR3 in DNA: TGTGCCAGCTCACCGAACGCTCCAAGGACTAGCGGGGGGCCCGATACGCAGTATTTT. Amino acids: CASSPNAPRTSGGPDTQYF.

This sequence joins TRBV9 and TRBJ1-5; 8 bases are shared with TRBD1. Germline V gene data show CDR1 as SGDLS and CDR2 as YYNGEE. The CDR3 is 14 amino acids. The J segment lost 6 bases and the V segment lost 4 bases, leaving 6 bases of the junction unmatched. The CDR3 sequence: CASSQGAQGQPQHF. CDR3 nucleotide sequence: TGTGCCAGCAGCCAGGGGGCCCAAGGTCAGCCCCAGCATTTT.

This clonotype was picked up a small number of times. This chain connects TRBV10-3 to TRBJ2-5, with 10 bases identical to TRBD2. The V gene's germline CDR1 is ENHRY and CDR2 SYGVKD. J gave up 5 bases and V 0 bases, and 6 bases lay outside the gene matches. CDR3 size: 16 residues. The CDR3 DNA sequence: TGTGCCATCAGTGAGTCGCTAGCGGGGGCGCTGGAGACCCAGTACTTC. This gives the protein CAISESLAGALETQYF.

This clonotype was recorded a few times. The chain carries TRBV28 and TRBJ1-4; 9 nucleotides line up with TRBD1. Trimming took 2 bases from V and 4 from J; bases not matched to a gene: 14. CDR3 length equals 19 residues. CDR1 and CDR2 (germline): MDHEN, SYDVKM. CDR3 protein: CASSLATLRTGALNEKLFF. CDR3 bases: TGTGCCAGCAGTTTAGCGACGTTAAGGACAGGGGCCCTTAATGAAAAACTGTTTTTT.

This clonotype has only a few counts. The chain joins TRBV7-2 to TRBJ1-6, with 9 nucleotides matching TRBD1. In germline, CDR1 is SGHTA, CDR2 FQGNSA. There are 13 residues in the CDR3. V trimming: 5 bases; J trimming: 10 bases; junction bases outside the gene matches: 3. CDR3 sequence: CASSNDRGSPLHF. The CDR3 nucleotides are TGTGCCAGCAGCAACGACAGGGGGTCACCCCTCCACTTT.

The V and J genes are TRBV10-3 and TRBJ1-2; unclear D gene. Germline V lookup: CDR1 ENHRY, CDR2 SYGVKD. V dropped 2 bases and J dropped 6 bases, with 7 bases sitting between them. The CDR3 loop spans 12 amino acids. The CDR3 DNA reads as TGTGCCATCAGTGAGAGGAGGGATGGCTACACCTTC. Protein: CAISERRDGYTF.

The chain combines TRBV10-3 with TRBJ2-3, with D unresolved. V was shortened by 2 bases and J by 2 bases, with 8 bases between the two germline ends. CDR3 size: 14 residues. Germline V CDR1 and CDR2: ENHRY, SYGVKD. The CDR3 region is CAISELGTTDTQYF. The CDR3 DNA follows: TGTGCCATCAGTGAGCTCGGCACCACAGATACGCAGTATTTT.

This clonotype was observed many times. The chain carries TRBV4-1 and TRBJ1-1; D possibly corresponds to TRBD1 (5 bases). The ends were cut back, 8 bases at V and 1 base at J, with 14 bases in the middle. The CDR3 contains 14 residues. CDR1 is MGHRA and CDR2 is YSYEKL in the germline V gene. The CDR3: CASRGFLRNTEAFF. The CDR3, as DNA: TGCGCCAGCCGGGGCTTCTTACGGAACACTGAAGCTTTCTTT.

The rearrangement links TRBV7-2 to TRBJ2-3, with 12 bases identical to TRBD2. The junction had 4 bases not matched to a gene; V was cut back by 5 bases and J by 1 base. The CDR3 is made up of 16 amino acids. Germline CDR1 is SGHTA and CDR2 is FQGNSA. The CDR3 here is CASSIGTSGRTDTQYF. CDR3 nucleotides: TGTGCCAGCAGCATTGGGACTAGCGGGCGCACAGATACGCAGTATTTT.

This clonotype turned up a few times. The V gene is TRBV7-6, the J gene TRBJ2-1; 7 bases align to TRBD1. V lost 5 bases to trimming and J lost 4 bases; unmatched junction nucleotides: 8. There are 15 residues in the CDR3. CDR1 and CDR2 from the germline V gene are SGHVS and FNYEAQ. Here the CDR3 DNA reads TGTGCCAGCAGCCGCAGCCCGGGACAGTACAATGAGCAGTTCTTC. Residues: CASSRSPGQYNEQFF.